This entry lists 14 T cell receptor beta chains sequenced from one sample in a study of cytomegalovirus exposure and HLA in healthy donors (TCRdb year 2017). Library generation was performed with the immunoSEQ multiplex PCR assay. A mixture of 60 forward primers for TCR Vbeta segments and 13 reverse primers for TCR Jbeta segments was used in the multiplex PCR. Entries here come from immuneACCESS through TCRdb and include only in-frame sequences with V and J called. Some clones fail to appear in such tables; in the studies checked, an unresolved V gene covers under half of the shortfall, and the cause of the remainder is unknown. For this sample the table gives more than 95,000 clones, of which 70% to 85% were detected only once. Of the sample, 5% to 6% falls within the top ten clones. Source material: PBMCs. These TCRs come from a woman aged 18-30 years in good health and CMV-seropositive.

This clone showed up just once. The rearrangement uses TRBV11-3 and TRBJ2-1; D is undetermined. The V end was cut by 5 bases, the J end by 6 bases, with 8 bases between. Germline-derived CDR1 and CDR2 are SGHNT and YENEEA. CDR3 length: 12 amino acids. The CDR3 region has the DNA TGTGCCAGCAGCCGTAGTCCCAATGAGCAGTTCTTC. Translating it yields CASSRSPNEQFF.

This chain links TRBV28 with TRBJ2-7, with D possibly TRBD2 on 5 matching bases. This CDR3 contains 12 residues. With 11 bases removed from V and 6 bases from J, the gap between germline ends came to 17 bases. Germline V gene data show CDR1 as MDHEN and CDR2 as SYDVKM. CDR3 sequence (DNA): TGTGCCGTGTGCGGGTCATCACGCGAGCAGTACTTC. This gives the protein CAVCGSSREQYF.

The genes are TRBV5-6 and TRBJ1-1; 8 bases match TRBD1. Germline-derived CDR1 and CDR2 are SGHDT and YYEEEE. After removal of 0 bases from V and 1 base from J, the junction contained 2 bases not matched to a gene. This CDR3 has 15 amino acids. CDR3 sequence: CASSLGQGTNTEAFF. CDR3 nucleotides: TGTGCCAGCAGCTTGGGACAGGGGACGAACACTGAAGCTTTCTTT. Filled out from reference TRBV5-6 and TRBJ1-1, the complete variable domain reads DAGVTQSPTHLIKTRGQQVTLRCSPKSGHDTVSWYQQALGQGPQFIFQYYEEEERQRGNFPDRFSGHQFPNYSSELNVNALLLGDSALYLCASSLGQGTNTEAFFGQGTRLTVV.

J is TRBJ2-7 and V is TRBV19; 7 bases match TRBD2. CDR3 length: 15 amino acids. From germline, CDR1 is LNHDA and CDR2 SQIVND (reference sequence). Trimming cost V 3 bases and J 2 bases; bases outside gene matches: 7. The CDR3 loop is CASSIEEGGPYEQYF. The CDR3 DNA follows: TGTGCCAGTAGTATTGAGGAGGGAGGGCCCTACGAGCAGTACTTC.

This clone was counted a single time. CDR3 nucleotide sequence: TGTGCCAGCAGTGTATGGGGGGTAGGGTCACCCCTCCACTTT. Amino acids: CASSVWGVGSPLHF. The chain carries TRBV2 and TRBJ1-6, with a weak D call TRBD1 (5 bases). Trimming pared 4 bases from V and 10 bases from J, leaving 14 bases between. CDR3 size: 14 residues. CDR1 and CDR2 (germline): SNHLY, FYNNEI.

The table lists this clone with a count of one. The chain carries TRBV29-1 and TRBJ2-2, with D maybe TRBD2 (7 bases). The germline CDR1 and CDR2 sequences are SQVTM and ANQGSEA. V lost 4 bases to trimming and J lost 2 bases, with 11 bases between them. This CDR3 has 14 residues. The CDR3 DNA follows: TGCAGCGTTGGCCGCGGGGGCAACACCGGGGAGCTGTTTTTT. It codes for CSVGRGGNTGELFF.

This clone was observed a few times. The chain uses TRBV14 and TRBJ2-1, with 7 bases matching TRBD1. Germline CDR1 is SGHDN and CDR2 is FVKESK. The CDR3 has 18 amino acids. Germline trimming cut 0 bases from V and 2 bases from J; bases unmatched to any gene: 10. DNA for the CDR3: TGTGCCAGCAGCCAAGACGACAGGGAGACCCTCACCTACAATGAGCAGTTCTTC. It yields the protein CASSQDDRETLTYNEQFF.

This clone was detected only a few times. This sequence joins TRBV30 and TRBJ1-4; D uncertain. The CDR3 is 14 amino acids. The germline CDR1 and CDR2 sequences are GTSNPN and SVGIG (reference sequence). V lost 2 bases to trimming and J lost 0 bases, with 7 bases between them. This CDR3 reads CAWSRGATNEKLFF. The CDR3 DNA is TGTGCCTGGAGTCGCGGCGCAACTAATGAAAAACTGTTTTTT.

There are a few counts of this clone. The chain uses TRBV6-1 and TRBJ2-1; 13 bases are shared with TRBD2. The V gene's germline CDR1 is MNHNS and CDR2 SASEGT. J lost 2 bases, V lost 2 bases, and 9 bases had no gene match. The CDR3 has 19 residues. CDR3 sequence: CASSEQGGTSGKTYNEQFF. Here the CDR3 DNA reads TGTGCCAGCAGTGAACAGGGGGGGACTAGCGGGAAAACCTACAATGAGCAGTTCTTC.

The CDR3 is CASSFGSANQPQHF. The CDR3 DNA reads TGTGCCAGTAGTTTTGGCAGCGCCAATCAGCCCCAGCATTTT. This chain uses TRBV19 with TRBJ1-5; D is undetermined. CDR3 size: 14 residues. Germline CDR1 reads LNHDA; CDR2 reads SQIVND (reference sequence). V lost 5 bases and J 3 bases, leaving 11 bases between the germline ends.

V usage is TRBV11-2 and J usage is TRBJ2-1, with 8 bases lining up with TRBD2. CDR3 length: 17 amino acids. V lost 1 base and J lost 9; bases outside the gene matches: 14. Germline CDR1 SGHAT, CDR2 FQNNGV. This CDR3 is CASSLGSAGGRFGEQFF. The DNA of the CDR3 is TGTGCCAGCAGCTTAGGAAGTGCGGGCGGGAGGTTTGGTGAGCAGTTCTTC.

The chain couples TRBV11-2 to TRBJ1-1; D unresolved. CDR3 length equals 11 residues. In germline, CDR1 is SGHAT, CDR2 FQNNGV. Between the trimmed V and J ends, which lost 8 bases and 6 bases, there was a span of 10 bases. CDR3 sequence (DNA): TGTGCCAGCGGAGGTTACCCTGAAGCTTTCTTT. Residues: CASGGYPEAFF.

This clone was recorded a few times. The V gene is TRBV6-6, the J gene TRBJ1-1, with a tentative D call TRBD1 (6 bases). V lost 7 bases, J lost 0 bases, and 12 bases lay in between. Germline V gives CDR1 MNHNY, CDR2 SVGAGI (reference sequence). CDR3 length equals 14 residues. CDR3 protein: CASKSDRLNTEAFF. CDR3 nucleotide sequence: TGTGCCAGCAAATCAGACAGGCTGAACACTGAAGCTTTCTTT.

This clone was seen once. This chain links TRBV4-1 with TRBJ2-3; TRBD2 matches 7 bases. The CDR3 sequence is 16 residues long. In germline, CDR1 is MGHRA, CDR2 YSYEKL. Trimming at V came to 4 bases and at J to 5 bases, leaving 12 bases not matched to a gene. Here the CDR3 reads CASSPLLLAAEDTQYF. The CDR3 DNA sequence: TGCGCCAGCAGCCCATTGCTGCTAGCGGCAGAAGATACGCAGTATTTT.